These 27 T cell receptor beta chains were all obtained from the same sample, sequenced in a study of CD8 T cells in ankylosing spondylitis. TCRdb ran MiXCR on the 5' RACE reads and lists one entry per CDR3 protein. Of more than 95,000 distinct CDR3 sequences listed, over 6.5% are singletons. Material: blood, either unsorted or a sorted T cell fraction (not recorded which). Receptor source: a male donor with ankylosing spondylitis or in good health (not recorded which).

This clonotype showed up just a few times. This rearrangement joins TRBV2 to TRBJ2-7; 7 bases line up with TRBD2. Trimming cost V 7 bases and J 1 base; bases outside gene matches: 7. Germline V gene lookup returns CDR1 SNHLY and CDR2 FYNNEI. The CDR3 consists of 14 residues. CDR3 nucleotide sequence: TGTGCCAGCACCTGGGGGGGGGGTTCCTACGAGCAGTACTTC. It translates to CASTWGGGSYEQYF.

This clonotype came up many times. This chain joins TRBV5-6 and TRBJ1-3; D ambiguous. V was pared by 2 bases and J by 0 bases, with 12 bases between. CDR3 length: 16 amino acids. Germline V gene data show CDR1 as SGHDT and CDR2 as YYEEEE. CDR3 in amino acids: CASSFRPRSSGNTIYF. CDR3 sequence (DNA): TGTGCCAGCAGCTTCAGACCTCGGAGCTCTGGAAACACCATATATTTT.

This clonotype was detected a few times. The CDR3 DNA sequence: TGCAGTGCCACGACAGGGACGAGAGCTGAAGCTTTCTTT. It is translated as CSATTGTRAEAFF. The chain couples TRBV20-1 to TRBJ1-1; 7 bases line up with TRBD1. The CDR3 loop spans 13 amino acids. Germline CDR1 DFQATT, CDR2 SNEGSKA (reference sequence). J was trimmed by 6 bases and V by 6 bases; bases with no gene match: 10.

This clonotype has at least ten counts. The chain uses TRBV30 and TRBJ1-3; D unresolved. The germline gives CDR1 GTSNPN, CDR2 SVGIG (reference sequence). V was shortened by 0 bases and J by 0 bases, with 6 bases between the two germline ends. This CDR3 comprises 14 residues. CDR3 protein: CAWSVRSSGNTIYF. Written as DNA, the CDR3 is TGTGCCTGGAGTGTAAGGAGCTCTGGAAACACCATATATTTT.

This clonotype has just one count. A junction end diverges from the germline sequence, so it may reflect a read error. The chain recombines TRBV4-2 with TRBJ1-6; no clear D gene. Looked up from germline, CDR1 is LGHNA and CDR2 is YNFKEQ. The CDR3 spans 16 residues. The CDR3 bases are TGTGCCAGCAGCAAAGAGTCTGGTAACGGGGTTTCACTCCTCCACTTT. Translating gives CASSKESGNGVSLLHF.

This clonotype was picked up many times. The rearrangement uses TRBV6-2 or TRBV6-3 and TRBJ2-7; 9 nucleotides line up with TRBD1. Trimming at V came to 6 bases and at J to 1 base, leaving 10 bases not matched to a gene. Germline CDR1 is MNHEY and CDR2 is SVGEGT. The length of the CDR3 is 16 residues. CDR3 region: CASSSPPGQGSYEQYF. The DNA for the CDR3 is TGTGCCAGCAGCTCACCTCCGGGACAGGGTTCCTACGAGCAGTACTTC.

This clonotype was counted at least ten times. The V and J genes are TRBV12-3 or TRBV12-4 and TRBJ1-2; 7 positions agree with TRBD1. The CDR3 covers 14 residues. After removal of 7 bases from V and 2 bases from J, the junction contained 7 bases not matched to a gene. Here the CDR3 reads CASITQGTNYGYTF. In DNA form, the CDR3 reads TGTGCCAGCATCACACAGGGGACCAACTATGGCTACACCTTC.

This clonotype was picked up a small number of times. The CDR3 coding sequence is TGCGCCAGCAGCCAAGAAAGGGGGAGCAATCAGCCCCAGCATTTT. It is translated as CASSQERGSNQPQHF. This chain uses TRBV4-3 with TRBJ1-5, with D perhaps matching TRBD1 (6 bases). Trimming took off 0 bases at V and 1 base at J, with 7 bases between the two ends. The CDR3 is 15 residues long. The germline V gene has CDR1 LGHNA and CDR2 YSLEER.

In this sample, this clonotype turned up many times. The CDR3 loop reads CASSLGSKETQYF. The DNA for the CDR3 is TGTGCCAGCAGCTTGGGCAGTAAAGAGACCCAGTACTTC. The rearrangement links TRBV7-2 to TRBJ2-5; no reliable D call. V was pared by 3 bases and J by 3 bases, with 8 bases between. Germline values: CDR1 SGHTA, CDR2 FQGNSA. This CDR3 comprises 13 residues.

This clonotype was seen at least ten times. V usage is TRBV5-1 and J usage is TRBJ2-7; TRBD2 might be the D (6 bases). CDR3 length: 14 residues. CDR1 SGHRS and CDR2 YFSETQ come from the germline V gene. The V gene lost 4 bases and the J gene lost 5 bases, with 16 bases spanning the gap. As DNA, the CDR3 is TGCGCCAGCAGCCCCCAACCGACTAGGGACGAGCAGTACTTC. Residues: CASSPQPTRDEQYF. Supplemented by reference TRBV5-1 and TRBJ2-7, the full variable domain reads KAGVTQTPRYLIKTRGQQVTLSCSPISGHRSVSWYQQTPGQGLQFLFEYFSETQRNKGNFPGRFSGRQFSNSRSEMNVSTLELGDSALYLCASSPQPTRDEQYFGPGTRLTVT.

The table lists this clonotype with many counts. The V and J genes are TRBV5-1 and TRBJ2-5; TRBD1 agrees at 10 bases. J was trimmed by 5 bases and V by 4 bases; bases with no gene match: 2. Germline lookup yields CDR1 SGHRS and CDR2 YFSETQ. The CDR3 has 13 residues. CDR3 nucleotide sequence: TGCGCCAGCAGCGGGACAGGGGTGGAGACCCAGTACTTC. This encodes CASSGTGVETQYF.

This clonotype was observed a single time. One base away lies a much larger clone, so this may be a sequencing read error. The chain combines TRBV7-2 with TRBJ2-1; 11 bases agree with TRBD2. The CDR3 is 15 amino acids. V gave up 7 bases and J gave up 3 bases; unmatched junction bases: 5. Germline V gives CDR1 SGHTA, CDR2 FQGNSA. CDR3 in amino acids: CASNKLAGDYNEQFF. Written as DNA, the CDR3 is TGTGCCAGCAACAAACTAGCGGGAGACTACAATGAGCAGTTCTTC.

There are many counts of this clonotype. This rearrangement joins TRBV6-2 or TRBV6-3 to TRBJ2-7; no reliable D call. There are 13 residues in the CDR3. CDR1 is MNHEY and CDR2 is SVGEGT in the germline V gene. The V end was cut by 5 bases, the J end by 3 bases, with 11 bases between. The CDR3 is CASSTPPIYEQYF. CDR3 nucleotide sequence: TGTGCCAGCAGTACCCCCCCCATCTACGAGCAGTACTTC.

At least ten counts were recorded for this clonotype. The chain carries TRBV10-3 and TRBJ2-7; 7 bases line up with TRBD1. From germline, CDR1 is ENHRY and CDR2 SYGVKD. Losses at the gene ends were 5 bases for V and 5 bases for J; bases not matched to a gene: 3. The CDR3 has 12 amino acids. CDR3 bases: TGTGCCATCAGTAATGACAGGGACGAGCAGTACTTC. Its protein is CAISNDRDEQYF.

A note on this clonotype: A much larger clonotype is one base distant, so this may be a read error. This chain connects TRBV20-1 to TRBJ1-1; D not resolved. The germline CDR1 and CDR2 sequences are DFQATT and SNEGSKA (reference sequence). The CDR3 length is 13 residues. The CDR3 DNA reads TGCAGTGCGGCTCGCGGGCCGAGGACTGAAACTTTCTTT. It is translated as CSAARGPRTETFF.

Many counts were recorded for this clonotype. The V gene is TRBV20-1, the J gene TRBJ2-3, with D possibly TRBD2 on 7 matching bases. The CDR3 contains 15 residues. V lost 2 bases to trimming and J lost 1 base, with 13 bases between them. Germline assignment: CDR1 DFQATT and CDR2 SNEGSKA (reference sequence). CDR3 nucleotide sequence: TGCAGTGCTAGACTCCAGGGGAGGGGCACAGATACGCAGTATTTT. It translates to CSARLQGRGTDTQYF.

This clonotype has a count of ten or more. This chain connects TRBV5-1 to TRBJ2-2; no clear D. The CDR3 extends over 17 amino acids. Germline loops: CDR1 SGHRS, CDR2 YFSETQ. V shed 0 bases and J shed 1 base, with 13 bases lying between them. CDR3 residues: CASSLEALGQNTGELFF. Here the CDR3 DNA reads TGCGCCAGCAGCTTGGAAGCCTTAGGGCAGAACACCGGGGAGCTGTTTTTT.

This clonotype showed up many times. The CDR3, as DNA: TGTGCCAGCAGTAGTAGACAGGGTATGAATACGCAGTATTTT. The encoded protein is CASSSRQGMNTQYF. The V gene is TRBV7-8, the J gene TRBJ2-3, with 7 bases that match TRBD1. The junction had 10 bases not matched to a gene; V was cut back by 6 bases and J by 7 bases. This CDR3 has 14 residues. The germline CDR1 and CDR2 sequences are SGHVS and FQNEAQ.

This clonotype was detected many times. The chain combines TRBV4-3 with TRBJ2-3, with D possibly TRBD2 on 6 matching bases. V lost 2 bases and J lost 3, with 24 bases in between. This CDR3 is 19 amino acids long. Germline CDR1 and CDR2: LGHNA and YSLEER. CDR3 in DNA: TGCGCCAGCAGCCAATCACTCCTTAGGGACTTCGGGGGTACAGATACGCAGTATTTT. Translating gives CASSQSLLRDFGGTDTQYF.

This clonotype was counted between two and nine times. This may be a read error: a much more frequent sequence differs by one nucleotide. The chain has TRBV20-1 and TRBJ2-7, with D maybe TRBD2 (5 bases). The CDR3 contains 15 residues. Germline CDR1 is DFQATT and CDR2 is SNEGSKA (reference sequence). V lost 5 bases to trimming and J lost 0 bases, with 17 bases between them. CDR3 amino acids: CSAASSGPASYEQYF. Here the CDR3 DNA reads TGCAGTGCTGCTTCGAGCGGCCCGGCCTCCTACGAGCAGTACTTC.

This clonotype was seen a few times. The chain recombines TRBV9 with TRBJ1-2; D possibly corresponds to TRBD1 (5 bases). The germline CDR1 and CDR2 sequences are SGDLS and YYNGEE. The CDR3 is 14 residues long. Trimming took off 0 bases at V and 5 bases at J, with 11 bases between the two ends. In DNA form, the CDR3 reads TGTGCCAGCAGCGTAGACGGGGGAGGGTATGGCTACACCTTC. Translation: CASSVDGGGYGYTF.

V gene TRBV7-8 combines with J gene TRBJ1-2; D possibly corresponds to TRBD1 (6 bases). The V end lost 7 bases, the J end lost 0 bases, and 21 bases lay between the germline ends. The CDR3 spans 17 residues. From germline, CDR1 is SGHVS and CDR2 FQNEAQ. The CDR3 DNA follows: TGTGCCAGCACCCCTGGGGGCCAGGGGCTCGCTAACTATGGCTACACCTTC. Its protein product is CASTPGGQGLANYGYTF.

On this clonotype itself: A much larger clonotype is one base distant, so this may be a read error. The J gene is TRBJ1-1, the V gene TRBV18, with D possibly matching TRBD1 (5 bases). Germline-derived CDR1 and CDR2 are KGHSH and LQKENI. CDR3 length: 12 amino acids. The CDR3 spells CVSSPSTVEAFF. As DNA, the CDR3 is TGTGTCAGCTCACCATCGACAGTTGAAGCTTTCTTT.

The V call is TRBV7-2, the J call TRBJ2-7, with D maybe TRBD1 (6 bases). Per germline, CDR1 SGHTA and CDR2 FQGNSA. V was pared by 5 bases and J by 5 bases, with 13 bases between. The CDR3 extends over 13 amino acids. The CDR3 coding sequence is TGTGCCAGCAGCGCCCCCGGGACACACGAGCAGTACTTC. Encoded protein: CASSAPGTHEQYF.

Many counts were recorded for this clonotype. This chain links TRBV6-5 with TRBJ2-5; D is unclear. CDR3 size: 12 residues. The ends were cut back, 2 bases at V and 4 bases at J, with 5 bases in the middle. Germline lookup yields CDR1 MNHEY and CDR2 SVGAGI. The CDR3 region is CASSYVGETQYF. CDR3 sequence (DNA): TGTGCCAGCAGTTACGTGGGAGAGACCCAGTACTTC.

In its sample, this clonotype was seen many times. The gene calls are TRBV4-3 and TRBJ2-3, with a possible D match to TRBD1 (6 bases). V lost 0 bases, J lost 14 bases, and 18 bases lay in between. There are 14 residues in the CDR3. Germline lookup yields CDR1 LGHNA and CDR2 YSLEER. The chain's CDR3 is CASSQDRDTSRLYF. The CDR3 DNA reads as TGCGCCAGCAGCCAAGATAGGGACACTAGTCGTCTGTATTTT.

This clonotype has ten or more counts. V gene TRBV28 combines with J gene TRBJ2-1; unclear D gene. The CDR3 is 15 amino acids. From germline, CDR1 is MDHEN and CDR2 SYDVKM. The ends were cut back, 1 base at V and 3 bases at J, with 10 bases in the middle. The CDR3 here is CASSLSAPLYNEQFF. Here the CDR3 DNA reads TGTGCCAGCAGTTTATCGGCTCCCCTCTACAATGAGCAGTTCTTC.